Below, 10 T cell receptor beta chains from the same sample are listed, as sequenced in a study of T cell responses to AZD1222 COVID-19 vaccine (dated by TCRdb to the early 2020s). Libraries were prepared through the immunoSEQ multiplex PCR assay. TCRdb's version of the immuneACCESS table is confined to in-frame rearrangements and falls short of the full clone set. An unresolved V gene accounts for under half of the shortfall where checked; the remainder is of unknown origin. Recorded for this sample are about 150,000 clones; 90% of them occurred a single time. Approximately 20% of the sample belongs to the ten largest clones. What the time point label conveys for this sample: baseline before first vaccination. The sequences come from peripheral blood, collected on day 0 of AZD1222 vaccination. The source is an adult in good health.

This chain connects TRBV5-4 to TRBJ1-1; D possibly corresponds to TRBD1 (5 bases). Germline CDR1 and CDR2: SGHNT and YYREEE (reference sequence). The germline V and J ends were trimmed by 4 bases and 3 bases, with 16 bases remaining between them. This CDR3 region has 15 residues. The CDR3 reads CASSPGSPLHTEAFF. In DNA form, the CDR3 reads TGTGCCAGCAGCCCAGGGTCTCCACTACACACTGAAGCTTTCTTT.

The chain is built from TRBV6-5 and TRBJ2-1; 11 nucleotides line up with TRBD2. From germline, CDR1 is MNHEY and CDR2 SVGAGI. CDR3 length: 14 amino acids. The V gene end was trimmed by 8 bases and the J gene end by 10 bases; junction bases not matched to a gene: 10. The CDR3 loop is CASDLAGGQGEQFF. CDR3 nucleotides: TGTGCCAGCGATCTAGCGGGAGGACAGGGAGAGCAGTTCTTC.

V is TRBV5-4 and J is TRBJ2-3; D gene uncertain. V was clipped by 4 bases and J by 0 bases, with 15 bases between them. The CDR3 has 16 amino acids. Germline CDR1 is SGHNT and CDR2 is YYREEE (reference sequence). The CDR3 protein is CASSTINGPSTDTQYF. The CDR3, as DNA: TGTGCCAGCAGCACCATTAACGGCCCCAGCACAGATACGCAGTATTTT.

J is TRBJ2-7 and V is TRBV27, with 12 bases aligning to TRBD1. Trimming took 5 bases from V and 6 from J; bases not matched to a gene: 20. Germline V gene data show CDR1 as MNHEY and CDR2 as SMNVEV (reference sequence). This CDR3 comprises 19 residues. The CDR3 DNA reads TGTGCCAGCAGTCCCCTGGGGACAGGGGGCTCTGCGGCCGGCCCCGAGCAGTACTTC. The encoded protein is CASSPLGTGGSAAGPEQYF.

Comment on this clone: The same CDR3 is also encoded by other DNA sequences in this sample. V is TRBV27 and J is TRBJ1-6; D is undetermined. The CDR3 covers 12 residues. The V gene's germline CDR1 is MNHEY and CDR2 SMNVEV (reference sequence). The V end was cut by 5 bases, the J end by 5 bases, with 4 bases between. CDR3 DNA: TGTGCCAGCAGTCTGAATAATTCACCCCTCCACTTT. Amino acids: CASSLNNSPLHF.

In this sample, this clone turned up once. This chain joins TRBV3-1 (or the pseudogene TRBV3-2) and TRBJ1-2, with D possibly matching TRBD1 (6 bases). CDR1 is LGHDT, CDR2 YNNKEL, per germline (reference sequence). The germline V and J ends were trimmed by 3 bases and 3 bases, with 20 bases remaining between them. There are 17 residues in the CDR3. CDR3 loop: CASSQEPPWGRDYGYTF. The DNA for the CDR3 is TGTGCCAGCAGCCAGGAACCACCGTGGGGGCGCGACTATGGCTACACCTTC.

This rearrangement joins TRBV6-5 to TRBJ1-3; D gene unclear. Germline CDR1 reads MNHEY; CDR2 reads SVGAGI. The CDR3 extends over 15 amino acids. V lost 8 bases, J lost 0 bases, and 14 bases lay in between. CDR3 region: CASRGLADSGNTIYF. Here the CDR3 DNA reads TGTGCCAGCCGGGGTTTGGCGGACTCTGGAAACACCATATATTTT.

In its sample, this clone was seen a few times. The rearrangement uses TRBV11-3 and TRBJ2-7; D is unresolved. The germline gives CDR1 SGHNT, CDR2 YENEEA. Trimming shortened V by 1 base and J by 3 bases, and 10 bases separated the two germline ends. The CDR3 is 14 amino acids. CDR3 DNA: TGTGCCAGCAGCTTAGGGCCCTCAAGCTACGAGCAGTACTTC. Translated: CASSLGPSSYEQYF.

The J gene is TRBJ1-5, the V gene TRBV28; the match to TRBD1 covers 7 bases. The CDR3 runs to 16 residues. The germline gives CDR1 MDHEN, CDR2 SYDVKM. With V trimmed by 6 bases and J by 3 bases, 11 bases remained unmatched. For the CDR3, the DNA is TGTGCCAGCAGGTCCCCTCGGACAGGCCTCAATCAGCCCCAGCATTTT. Translation: CASRSPRTGLNQPQHF.

This clone has only one observation. V is TRBV18 and J is TRBJ2-7; 9 bases map to TRBD1. The V gene end was trimmed by 6 bases and the J gene end by 7 bases; junction bases not matched to a gene: 16. There are 16 residues in the CDR3. Germline values: CDR1 KGHSH, CDR2 LQKENI. The CDR3 DNA sequence: TGTGCCAGCTCTAAGATCAGCGAACAGGGGGCGCAGGAGCAGTACTTC. Its translation: CASSKISEQGAQEQYF.